This T cell receptor (beta chain) was recorded in a study of HIV-infected patients and healthy controls. This clonotype occurred many times. The trim removed 1 base at V and 11 bases at J, leaving 12 bases unmatched. Germline lookup yields CDR1 SGHDN and CDR2 FVKESK. CDR3 length equals 16 residues. The repertoire came from unfractionated whole blood and reflected all unsorted peripheral T cells. cDNA was made from around 0.45 ug RNA using alpha and beta constant primers. Each of the alpha and beta chains got its own library through chain-specific third strand synthesis with indices. A single primer pair per chain amplified all rearrangements, with per-molecule barcodes. Ligation attached cDNA to a 5' RACE adapter that carried a random hexamer and SP2 site. TCRdb analysed the 5' RACE reads with MiXCR anew, one entry per CDR3 protein. Among roughly 7,300 distinct CDR3 sequences, around 8% were seen once, and the ten largest hold roughly a tenth.

This rearrangement joins TRBV14 to TRBJ2-1; TRBD2 matches at 9 bases. The source material was blood, sampled before antiretroviral therapy. The receptor comes from an adult with HIV infection. The CDR3 DNA follows: TGTGCCAGCAGCCAAGGGAGCGGGGGGTTCGCTGGTCAGCAGTTCTTC. Its translation is CASSQGSGGFAGQQFF.